This T cell receptor beta chain was sequenced in a study of beta chain features in type 1 diabetes. Purities over 95% were achieved in all sorted populations. Study conclusions and caveats: Among all four CD4+ subsets, Type 1 diabetes patients had TCRB CDR3s that were moderately but significantly shorter. At VDJ recombination sites, type 1 diabetes patients had fewer insertions and more deleted nucleotides.

V was clipped by 0 bases and J by 0 bases, with 10 bases between them. CDR1 and CDR2 (germline): SGHRS, YFSETQ. There are 16 residues in the CDR3. The table lists this clone with many counts. Its antigen is as yet unknown. The investigators reverse transcribed all of the isolated RNA, so they sequenced expressed TCRB transcripts. Libraries were prepared by immunoSEQ multiplex PCR; TCRdb keeps only in-frame clonotypes and omits some of them. The top ten hold more than 0.1% of the sample, which has about 640,000 clones, around 12% seen once. The sequenced material came from naive CD4+ T cells from blood. This sequence joins TRBV5-1 and TRBJ2-1; either TRBD1 or TRBD2 may fit D (5 bases each). This receptor was identified in a man under 40 with type 1 diabetes. The CDR3 spells CASSLGAGTSYNEQFF. The CDR3 region has the DNA TGCGCCAGCAGCTTGGGAGCAGGGACCTCCTACAATGAGCAGTTCTTC. The complete variable domain, with remaining parts taken from reference TRBV5-1 and TRBJ2-1, reads KAGVTQTPRYLIKTRGQQVTLSCSPISGHRSVSWYQQTPGQGLQFLFEYFSETQRNKGNFPGRFSGRQFSNSRSEMNVSTLELGDSALYLCASSLGAGTSYNEQFFGPGTRLTVL.